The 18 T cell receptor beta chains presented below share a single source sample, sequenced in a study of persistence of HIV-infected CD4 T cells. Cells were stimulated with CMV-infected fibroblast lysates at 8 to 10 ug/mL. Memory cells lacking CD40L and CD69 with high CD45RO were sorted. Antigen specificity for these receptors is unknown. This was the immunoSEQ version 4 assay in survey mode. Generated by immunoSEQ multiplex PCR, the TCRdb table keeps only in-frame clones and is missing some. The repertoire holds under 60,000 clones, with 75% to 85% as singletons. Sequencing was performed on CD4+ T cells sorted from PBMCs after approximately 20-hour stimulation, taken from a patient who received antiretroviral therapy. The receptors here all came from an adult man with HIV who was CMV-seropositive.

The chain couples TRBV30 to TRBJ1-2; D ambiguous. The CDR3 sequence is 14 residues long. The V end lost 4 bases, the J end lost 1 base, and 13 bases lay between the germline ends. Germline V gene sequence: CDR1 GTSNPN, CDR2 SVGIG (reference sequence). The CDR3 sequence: CAWTLWGNNYGYTF. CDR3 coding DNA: TGTGCCTGGACCCTCTGGGGAAATAACTATGGCTACACCTTC.

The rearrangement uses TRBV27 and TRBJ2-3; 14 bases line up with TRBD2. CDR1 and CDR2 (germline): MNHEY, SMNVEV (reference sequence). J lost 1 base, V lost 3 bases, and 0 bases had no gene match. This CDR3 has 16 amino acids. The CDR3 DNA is TGTGCCAGCAGTTTGGGACTAGCGGGAGGCACAGATACGCAGTATTTT. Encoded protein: CASSLGLAGGTDTQYF.

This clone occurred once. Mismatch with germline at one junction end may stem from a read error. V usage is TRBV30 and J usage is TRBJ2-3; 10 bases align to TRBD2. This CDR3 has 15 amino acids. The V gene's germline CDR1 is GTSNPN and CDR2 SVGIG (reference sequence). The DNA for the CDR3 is TGTACCTGGGTCCCCGGGACTAGCGTTACAGATACGCAGTATTTT. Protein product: CTWVPGTSVTDTQYF.

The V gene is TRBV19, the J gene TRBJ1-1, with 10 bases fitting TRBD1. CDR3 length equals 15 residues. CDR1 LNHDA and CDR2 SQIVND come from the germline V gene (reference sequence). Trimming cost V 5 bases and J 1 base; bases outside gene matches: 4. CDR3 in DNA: TGTGCCAGTAGTGGGGGGACAGGGGCGAACACTGAAGCTTTCTTT. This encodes CASSGGTGANTEAFF.

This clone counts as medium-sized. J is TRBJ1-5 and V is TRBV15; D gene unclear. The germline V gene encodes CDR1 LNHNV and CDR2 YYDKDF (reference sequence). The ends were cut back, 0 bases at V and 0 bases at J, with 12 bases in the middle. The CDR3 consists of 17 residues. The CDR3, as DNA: TGTGCCACCAGCAGAGATTTGGGTCAGAATAGCAATCAGCCCCAGCATTTT. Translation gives CATSRDLGQNSNQPQHF.

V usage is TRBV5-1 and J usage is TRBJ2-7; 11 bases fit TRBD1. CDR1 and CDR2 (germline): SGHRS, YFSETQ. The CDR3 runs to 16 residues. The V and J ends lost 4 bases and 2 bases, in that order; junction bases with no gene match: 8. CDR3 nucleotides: TGCGCCAGCAGCCTCACTTCGGGACAGGGGGCCTACGAGCAGTACTTC. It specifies CASSLTSGQGAYEQYF.

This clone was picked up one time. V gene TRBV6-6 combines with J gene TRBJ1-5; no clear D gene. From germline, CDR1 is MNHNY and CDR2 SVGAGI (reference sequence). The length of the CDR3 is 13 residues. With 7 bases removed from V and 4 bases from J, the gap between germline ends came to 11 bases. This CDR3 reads CASTFSGNQPQHF. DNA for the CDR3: TGTGCCAGCACCTTTTCGGGTAATCAGCCCCAGCATTTT.

CDR3 DNA sequence: TGTGCCAGCAGTTACTTCTCCCATTCCCTTTATGGCTACACCTTC. Translated: CASSYFSHSLYGYTF. J is TRBJ1-2 and V is TRBV6-5; D gene unclear. The germline V gene encodes CDR1 MNHEY and CDR2 SVGAGI. Trimming pared 1 base from V and 5 bases from J, leaving 14 bases between. This CDR3 is 15 amino acids long.

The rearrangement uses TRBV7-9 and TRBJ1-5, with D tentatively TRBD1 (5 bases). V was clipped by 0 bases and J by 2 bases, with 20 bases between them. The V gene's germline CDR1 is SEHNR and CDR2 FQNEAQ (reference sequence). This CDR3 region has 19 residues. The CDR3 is CASSLARTNGGVGNQPQHF. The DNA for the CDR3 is TGTGCCAGCAGCTTAGCGCGTACTAATGGAGGGGTCGGCAATCAGCCCCAGCATTTT.

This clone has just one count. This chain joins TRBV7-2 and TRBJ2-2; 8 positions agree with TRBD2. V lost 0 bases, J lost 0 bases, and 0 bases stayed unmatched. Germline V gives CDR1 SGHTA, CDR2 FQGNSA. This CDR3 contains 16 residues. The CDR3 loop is CASSLASGANTGELFF. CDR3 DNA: TGTGCCAGCAGCTTAGCTAGCGGGGCGAACACCGGGGAGCTGTTTTTT.

The CDR3 sequence is CASSYGGTSGNTIYF. The CDR3 DNA reads as TGTGCCAGCAGCTACGGGGGTACTTCTGGAAACACCATATATTTT. The chain links TRBV7-6 to TRBJ1-3, with a tentative D call TRBD1 (5 bases). Germline CDR1 SGHVS, CDR2 FNYEAQ. The CDR3 totals 15 residues. V dropped 4 bases and J dropped 1 base, with 11 bases sitting between them.

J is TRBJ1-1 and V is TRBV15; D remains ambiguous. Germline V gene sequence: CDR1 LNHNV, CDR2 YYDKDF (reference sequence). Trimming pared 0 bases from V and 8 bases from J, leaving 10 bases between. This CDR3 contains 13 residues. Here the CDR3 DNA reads TGTGCCACCAGCAGAGATTCGTTCGGGGAAGCTTTCTTT. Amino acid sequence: CATSRDSFGEAFF. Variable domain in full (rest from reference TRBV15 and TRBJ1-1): DAMVIQNPRYQVTQFGKPVTLSCSQTLNHNVMYWYQQKSSQAPKLLFHYYDKDFNNEADTPDNFQSRRPNTSFCFLDIRSPGLGDTAMYLCATSRDSFGEAFFGQGTRLTVV.

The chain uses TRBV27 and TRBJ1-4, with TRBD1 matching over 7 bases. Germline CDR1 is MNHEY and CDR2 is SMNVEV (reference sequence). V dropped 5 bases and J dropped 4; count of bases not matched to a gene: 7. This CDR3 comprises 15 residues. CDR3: CASSPQGQINEKLFF. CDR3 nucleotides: TGTGCCAGCAGTCCCCAGGGACAGATTAATGAAAAACTGTTTTTT.

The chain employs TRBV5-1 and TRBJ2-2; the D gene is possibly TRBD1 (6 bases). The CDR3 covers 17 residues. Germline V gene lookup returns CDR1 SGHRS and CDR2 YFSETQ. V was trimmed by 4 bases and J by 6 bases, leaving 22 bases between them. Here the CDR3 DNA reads TGCGCCAGCAGCCCCCGACAGGATGGTCTAAGCGCCGGGGAGCTGTTTTTT. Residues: CASSPRQDGLSAGELFF.

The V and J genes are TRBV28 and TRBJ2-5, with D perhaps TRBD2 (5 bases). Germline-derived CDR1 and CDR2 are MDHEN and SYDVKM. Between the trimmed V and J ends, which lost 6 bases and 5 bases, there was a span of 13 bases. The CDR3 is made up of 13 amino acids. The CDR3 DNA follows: TGTGCCAGCAGCCGAAATACGGGGGAGACCCAGTACTTC. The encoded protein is CASSRNTGETQYF.

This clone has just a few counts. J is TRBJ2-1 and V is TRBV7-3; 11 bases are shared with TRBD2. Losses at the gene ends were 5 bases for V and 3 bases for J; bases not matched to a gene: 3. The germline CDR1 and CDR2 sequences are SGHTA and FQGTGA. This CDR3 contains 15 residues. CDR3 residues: CASSLGTSGYNEQFF. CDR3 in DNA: TGTGCCAGCAGCCTCGGGACTAGCGGCTACAATGAGCAGTTCTTC. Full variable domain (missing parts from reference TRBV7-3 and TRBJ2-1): GAGVSQTPSNKVTEKGKYVELRCDPISGHTALYWYRQSLGQGPEFLIYFQGTGAADDSGLPNDRFFAVRPEGSVSTLKIQRTERGDSAVYLCASSLGTSGYNEQFFGPGTRLTVL.

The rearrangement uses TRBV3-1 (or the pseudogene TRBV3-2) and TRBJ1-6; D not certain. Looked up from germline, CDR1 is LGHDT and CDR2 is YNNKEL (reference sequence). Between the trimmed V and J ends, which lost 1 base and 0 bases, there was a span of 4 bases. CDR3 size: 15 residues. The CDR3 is CASSQGISYNSPLHF. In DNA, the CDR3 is TGTGCCAGCAGCCAAGGGATCTCCTATAATTCACCCCTCCACTTT.

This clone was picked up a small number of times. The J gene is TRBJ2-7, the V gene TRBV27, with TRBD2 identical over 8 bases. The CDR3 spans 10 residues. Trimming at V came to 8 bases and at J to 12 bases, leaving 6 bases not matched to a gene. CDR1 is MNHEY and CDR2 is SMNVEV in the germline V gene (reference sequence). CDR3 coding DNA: TGTGCCAGCGGGGGGACTAGGCGGTACTTC. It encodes CASGGTRRYF.